Below, 29 T cell receptor beta chains from the same sample are listed, as sequenced in a study of T cell responses to AZD1222 COVID-19 vaccine. Profiling relied on immunoSEQ multiplex PCR, and the TCRdb table lists in-frame clones only, not all of them. The data hold some 140,000 clones, with about 91% observed a single time. The sequencing used peripheral blood, collected on day 0 of AZD1222 vaccination. These receptors all come from an adult in good health.

V is TRBV9 and J is TRBJ2-3; 7 bases map to TRBD2. This CDR3 comprises 13 residues. Germline CDR1 SGDLS, CDR2 YYNGEE. The V and J ends lost 3 bases and 6 bases, in that order; junction bases with no gene match: 4. CDR3: CASSDQAGDTQYF. In DNA form, the CDR3 reads TGTGCCAGCAGCGATCAAGCGGGGGATACGCAGTATTTT.

This clone was seen a few times. The V call is TRBV19, the J call TRBJ2-2, with unresolved D. Germline V CDR1 and CDR2: LNHDA, SQIVND (reference sequence). Trimming removed 3 bases from V and 4 bases from J, with 9 bases in between. This CDR3 region has 14 residues. CDR3 region: CASSIAPFTGELFF. DNA for the CDR3: TGTGCCAGTAGTATCGCCCCCTTCACCGGGGAGCTGTTTTTT. Supplemented by reference TRBV19 and TRBJ2-2, the full variable domain reads DGGITQSPKYLFRKEGQNVTLSCEQNLNHDAMYWYRQDPGQGLRLIYYSQIVNDFQKGDIAEGYSVSREKKESFPLTVTSAQKNPTAFYLCASSIAPFTGELFFGEGSRLTVL.

The rearrangement joins TRBV10-3 to TRBJ2-5; TRBD2 agrees at 10 bases. J gave up 2 bases and V 0 bases, and 6 bases lay outside the gene matches. In germline, CDR1 is ENHRY, CDR2 SYGVKD. The CDR3 runs 17 residues. The CDR3 DNA reads as TGTGCCATCAGTGAGTCGTGGCTAGCGGGGGCTCAAGAGACCCAGTACTTC. It encodes CAISESWLAGAQETQYF.

The genes are TRBV7-8 and TRBJ1-1, with 8 bases aligning to TRBD1. The germline CDR1 and CDR2 sequences are SGHVS and FQNEAQ. The CDR3 extends over 14 amino acids. With V trimmed by 5 bases and J by 10 bases, 12 bases remained unmatched. CDR3 nucleotides: TGTGCCAGCAGCCTCCAAATACAGACAGGGGCAGCTTTCTTT. Encoded protein: CASSLQIQTGAAFF. Full variable domain (missing parts from reference TRBV7-8 and TRBJ1-1): GAGVSQSPRYKVAKRGQDVALRCDPISGHVSLFWYQQALGQGPEFLTYFQNEAQLDKSGLPSDRFFAERPEGSVSTLKIQRTQQEDSAVYLCASSLQIQTGAAFFGQGTRLTVV.

V usage is TRBV7-8 and J usage is TRBJ2-6, with 9 bases identical to TRBD1. Trimming took 5 bases from V and 2 from J; bases not matched to a gene: 4. The CDR3 is made up of 16 amino acids. The germline gives CDR1 SGHVS, CDR2 FQNEAQ. DNA of the CDR3: TGTGCCAGCAGCGCCACAGGGGGCGCTGGGGCCAACGTCCTGACTTTC. It translates to CASSATGGAGANVLTF.

Written as DNA, the CDR3 is TGTGCCAGCAGTTACTCGTTGTCTTCGGCTAGCGGGACCGGGGAGCTGTTTTTT. Its translation: CASSYSLSSASGTGELFF. The V gene is TRBV6-2 or TRBV6-3, the J gene TRBJ2-2; TRBD2 aligns across 8 bases. CDR1 and CDR2 from the germline V gene are MNHEY and SVGEGT. The CDR3 covers 18 residues. Trimming removed 0 bases from V and 5 bases from J; junction bases left unmatched: 11.

The V and J genes are TRBV12-3 or TRBV12-4 and TRBJ2-3; perhaps TRBD1 as D (5 bases). Trimming shortened V by 4 bases and J by 3 bases, and 8 bases separated the two germline ends. The CDR3 totals 13 residues. The CDR3 DNA is TGTGCCAGCAGTTCTGGACAAACAGATACGCAGTATTTT. Its translation: CASSSGQTDTQYF.

This clone has just one count. The rearrangement links TRBV5-1 to TRBJ1-5, with no clear D. Germline V gene data show CDR1 as SGHRS and CDR2 as YFSETQ. This CDR3 is built from 14 residues. Deletions cut 0 bases from V and 0 bases from J, with 4 bases between. The CDR3: CASSLGGSNQPQHF. Here the CDR3 DNA reads TGCGCCAGCAGCTTGGGGGGTAGCAATCAGCCCCAGCATTTT.

The CDR3 coding sequence is TGTGCCAGCAGTGCCCGTCGGGGGCGGCGGGGCACCGGGGAGCTGTTTTTT. Residues: CASSARRGRRGTGELFF. The V and J genes are TRBV6-1 and TRBJ2-2; the D gene could be TRBD1 or TRBD2 (6 bases each). The germline V gene has CDR1 MNHNS and CDR2 SASEGT. This CDR3 has 17 residues. Trimming removed 4 bases from V and 4 bases from J, with 19 bases in between.

The chain joins TRBV27 to TRBJ1-1; no reliable D call. CDR3 size: 13 residues. V gave up 8 bases and J gave up 4 bases, with 14 bases separating them. Per germline, CDR1 MNHEY and CDR2 SMNVEV (reference sequence). This chain's CDR3 is CASRLYGFTEAFF. In DNA, the CDR3 is TGTGCCAGCCGCTTGTATGGGTTCACTGAAGCTTTCTTT.

The CDR3 DNA is TGTGCCAGCACCACTCCCGGGACAGTGAACACTGAAGCTTTCTTT. It codes for CASTTPGTVNTEAFF. The gene calls are TRBV28 and TRBJ1-1; 7 positions agree with TRBD1. After removal of 7 bases from V and 0 bases from J, the junction contained 8 bases not matched to a gene. The CDR3 contains 15 residues. Germline lookup yields CDR1 MDHEN and CDR2 SYDVKM. The full variable domain, in which reference TRBV28 and TRBJ1-1 provide the parts outside the CDR3, is DVKVTQSSRYLVKRTGEKVFLECVQDMDHENMFWYRQDPGLGLRLIYFSYDVKMKEKGDIPEGYSVSREKKERFSLILESASTNQTSMYLCASTTPGTVNTEAFFGQGTRLTVV.

The rearrangement uses TRBV12-3 or TRBV12-4 and TRBJ2-2, with 8 nucleotides matching TRBD2. This CDR3 spans 13 amino acids. Trimming cost V 3 bases and J 8 bases; bases outside gene matches: 2. The CDR3 is CASSLASGGELFF. In nucleotides, the CDR3 is TGTGCCAGCAGTTTGGCTAGCGGGGGGGAGCTGTTTTTT.

V usage is TRBV7-2 and J usage is TRBJ1-2; D is uncertain. The CDR3 extends over 15 amino acids. Germline CDR1 and CDR2: SGHTA and FQGNSA. Trimming removed 3 bases from V and 3 bases from J, with 14 bases in between. The CDR3 spells CASSLADGNHYGYTF. The CDR3 region has the DNA TGTGCCAGCAGCTTGGCGGACGGAAATCACTATGGCTACACCTTC.

This chain uses TRBV12-3 or TRBV12-4 with TRBJ2-3, with D possibly TRBD2 on 5 matching bases. V gave up 2 bases and J gave up 6 bases, with 9 bases separating them. The CDR3 covers 13 residues. The CDR3: CASSLNRGDTQYF. The CDR3 region has the DNA TGTGCCAGCAGTTTAAACAGAGGGGATACGCAGTATTTT.

The chain recombines TRBV11-2 with TRBJ2-2, with D unresolved. The V and J ends lost 3 bases and 5 bases respectively, with 10 bases between them. CDR1 and CDR2 (germline): SGHAT, FQNNGV. The CDR3 has 14 amino acids. CDR3 protein: CASSLSRSTGELFF. The DNA of the CDR3 is TGTGCCAGCAGCTTGTCCCGTTCGACCGGGGAGCTGTTTTTT.

V usage is TRBV30 and J usage is TRBJ1-5; weak D call: TRBD1 (5 bases). The CDR3 has 13 amino acids. Germline loops: CDR1 GTSNPN, CDR2 SVGIG (reference sequence). The germline V and J ends were trimmed by 2 bases and 4 bases, with 9 bases remaining between them. The CDR3 region is CAWSFSGNQPQHF. The CDR3 coding sequence is TGTGCCTGGAGTTTTTCAGGGAATCAGCCCCAGCATTTT.

This chain connects TRBV18 to TRBJ2-3, with 8 bases aligning to TRBD2. Germline CDR1 KGHSH, CDR2 LQKENI. V trimming: 6 bases; J trimming: 1 base; junction bases outside the gene matches: 6. The CDR3 consists of 15 residues. The CDR3 region is CASSPTSARTDTQYF. The CDR3 coding sequence is TGTGCCAGCTCCCCGACTAGCGCACGCACAGATACGCAGTATTTT.

This chain joins TRBV18 and TRBJ1-4, with D possibly being TRBD1 (6 bases). The CDR3 runs to 16 residues. The germline gives CDR1 KGHSH, CDR2 LQKENI. With 2 bases removed from V and 6 bases from J, the gap between germline ends came to 16 bases. The CDR3 loop is CASSPVLNRADEKLFF. CDR3 sequence (DNA): TGTGCCAGCTCACCAGTCCTGAACAGGGCTGATGAAAAACTGTTTTTT.

This clone has only a few counts. The chain has TRBV3-1 (or the pseudogene TRBV3-2) and TRBJ2-2; D is uncertain. The CDR3 contains 15 residues. Deletions cut 1 base from V and 0 bases from J, with 6 bases between. Germline V gives CDR1 LGHDT, CDR2 YNNKEL (reference sequence). The CDR3 here is CASSQVGSNTGELFF. Written as DNA, the CDR3 is TGTGCCAGCAGCCAAGTGGGGTCGAACACCGGGGAGCTGTTTTTT.

The genes are TRBV18 and TRBJ1-5; TRBD1 agrees at 9 bases. Unmatched junction bases numbered 6, after V lost 6 bases and J lost 3 bases. The CDR3 sequence is 15 residues long. Germline V gene lookup returns CDR1 KGHSH and CDR2 LQKENI. Written as DNA, the CDR3 is TGTGCCAGCTCTTCTACAGGGGGCCTCAATCAGCCCCAGCATTTT. Amino acid sequence: CASSSTGGLNQPQHF.

The chain recombines TRBV18 with TRBJ2-5; 9 nucleotides agree with TRBD1. Germline trimming cut 2 bases from V and 2 bases from J; bases unmatched to any gene: 0. The CDR3 covers 14 residues. CDR1 is KGHSH, CDR2 LQKENI, per germline. CDR3 protein: CASSPGTGQETQYF. CDR3 nucleotide sequence: TGTGCCAGCTCACCAGGGACAGGGCAAGAGACCCAGTACTTC.

This sequence joins TRBV7-9 and TRBJ2-3; D not certain. V was trimmed by 6 bases and J by 0 bases, leaving 10 bases between them. The V gene's germline CDR1 is SEHNR and CDR2 FQNEAQ (reference sequence). The CDR3 totals 14 residues. The CDR3 nucleotides are TGTGCCAGCAGTCAGGACGGGAGCACAGATACGCAGTATTTT. This codes for CASSQDGSTDTQYF.

The V call is TRBV10-3, the J call TRBJ2-1; 9 bases are a match to TRBD1. V was clipped by 3 bases and J by 5 bases; unmatched bases: 5. The CDR3 length is 15 residues. Germline values: CDR1 ENHRY, CDR2 SYGVKD. Written as DNA, the CDR3 is TGTGCCATCAGTGATGGACACAGGGGGCACAATGAGCAGTTCTTC. Protein: CAISDGHRGHNEQFF.

The rearrangement joins TRBV9 to TRBJ2-5, with 11 bases aligning to TRBD1. Germline V gene lookup returns CDR1 SGDLS and CDR2 YYNGEE. V lost 3 bases to trimming and J lost 5 bases; unmatched junction nucleotides: 9. The CDR3 consists of 16 residues. The CDR3 here is CASSAFGQGARETQYF. CDR3 DNA: TGTGCCAGCAGCGCCTTTGGACAGGGGGCCCGGGAGACCCAGTACTTC.

In its sample, this clone is medium-sized (0.01 to 0.1%). This chain joins TRBV12-5 and TRBJ2-5; D is undetermined. Trimming took 7 bases from V and 1 from J, leaving 16 bases between them. The CDR3 has 15 residues. Per germline, CDR1 LGHNT and CDR2 FRNRAP. The CDR3 sequence is CASAFRHLPQETQYF. The CDR3 region has the DNA TGTGCTAGTGCTTTTAGACACCTTCCCCAAGAGACCCAGTACTTC.

This chain uses TRBV7-2 with TRBJ1-4; no reliable D call. CDR1 is SGHTA and CDR2 is FQGNSA in the germline V gene. Trimming pared 2 bases from V and 1 base from J, leaving 5 bases between. This CDR3 region has 14 residues. The CDR3 DNA sequence: TGTGCCAGCAGCTTATTACTAACTAATGAAAAACTGTTTTTT. This codes for CASSLLLTNEKLFF. The variable domain in full, completed from reference TRBV7-2 and TRBJ1-4, reads GAGVSQSPSNKVTEKGKDVELRCDPISGHTALYWYRQSLGQGLEFLIYFQGNSAPDKSGLPSDRFSAERTGGSVSTLTIQRTQQEDSAVYLCASSLLLTNEKLFFGSGTQLSVL.

In its sample, this clone was seen once. This chain links TRBV7-6 with TRBJ2-7; 9 bases align to TRBD1. V shed 3 bases and J 5 bases; nucleotides not matched to a gene: 11. The germline V gene encodes CDR1 SGHVS and CDR2 FNYEAQ. The CDR3 is 16 amino acids. The CDR3 sequence is CASSLGGRQGGDEQYF. Written as DNA, the CDR3 is TGTGCCAGCAGCTTGGGAGGTCGACAGGGGGGTGACGAGCAGTACTTC.

The rearrangement links TRBV7-2 to TRBJ1-3, with 7 bases identical to TRBD1. Germline V gene sequence: CDR1 SGHTA, CDR2 FQGNSA. V was pared by 2 bases and J by 11 bases, with 9 bases of the junction left unmatched. This CDR3 spans 14 amino acids. For the CDR3, the DNA is TGTGCCAGCAGCTTATGGGCGACAGGGAGCGCCATATATTTT. This gives the protein CASSLWATGSAIYF.

The chain uses TRBV7-2 and TRBJ1-5; D uncertain. From germline, CDR1 is SGHTA and CDR2 FQGNSA. CDR3 length: 16 amino acids. Trimming left V 1 base short and J 0 bases short, with 10 bases between. The CDR3 coding sequence is TGTGCCAGCAGCTTAGAGGGCTTGGGTAGCAATCAGCCCCAGCATTTT. Residues: CASSLEGLGSNQPQHF.